This T cell receptor beta chain was sequenced in a study of shared clonotypes between healthy human individuals. V was cut by 6 bases and J by 4 bases, with 15 bases left in between. Looked up from germline, CDR1 is MDHEN and CDR2 is SYDVKM. The CDR3 has 14 residues. Findings and caveats of the study: Though the depth was large, rarefaction showed that sorted-subset sequencing was incomplete.

Sequencing used immunoSEQ multiplex PCR; TCRdb keeps in-frame clones, though not all of them. Altogether approximately 1,500,000 clones are present, 96% being singletons, with the ten largest covering 1.2%. Note on this clone: Its antigen is not identified.

The TCR comes from a man between 25 and 39 years old in good health. The chain has TRBV28 and TRBJ1-2; tentative D call: TRBD1 (6 bases). Sequencing was carried out using naive CD4+ T cells sorted from blood. Described subset: CD45RA+ positively selected. Here the CDR3 reads CASSWGGGGYGYTF. In DNA, the CDR3 is TGTGCCAGCAGCTGGGGAGGGGGTGGCTATGGCTACACCTTC.